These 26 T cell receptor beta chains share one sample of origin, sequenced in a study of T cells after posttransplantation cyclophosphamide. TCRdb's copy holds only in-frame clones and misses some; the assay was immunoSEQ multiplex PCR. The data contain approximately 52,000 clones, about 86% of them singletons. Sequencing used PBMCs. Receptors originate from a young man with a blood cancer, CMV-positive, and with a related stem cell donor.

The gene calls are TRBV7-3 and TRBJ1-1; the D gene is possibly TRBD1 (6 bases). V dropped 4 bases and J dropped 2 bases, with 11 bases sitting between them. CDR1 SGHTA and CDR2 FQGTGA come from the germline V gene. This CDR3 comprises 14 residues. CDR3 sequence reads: CASSSGQLNTEAFF. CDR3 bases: TGTGCCAGCAGCTCCGGACAGTTAAACACTGAAGCTTTCTTT.

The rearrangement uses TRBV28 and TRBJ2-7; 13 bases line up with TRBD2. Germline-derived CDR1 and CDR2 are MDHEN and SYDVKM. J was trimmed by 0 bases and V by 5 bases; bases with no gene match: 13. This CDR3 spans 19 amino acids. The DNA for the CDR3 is TGTGCCAGCAGTCCACTTCGGACTAGCGGGAGTTCTCCCTCCTACGAGCAGTACTTC. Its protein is CASSPLRTSGSSPSYEQYF.

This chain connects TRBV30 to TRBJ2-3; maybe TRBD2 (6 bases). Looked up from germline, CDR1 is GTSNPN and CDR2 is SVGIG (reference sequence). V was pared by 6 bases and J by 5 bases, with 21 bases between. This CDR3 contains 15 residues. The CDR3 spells CACRPYRERRDTQYF. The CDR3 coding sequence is TGTGCCTGCAGGCCTTACCGGGAGAGACGAGATACGCAGTATTTT.

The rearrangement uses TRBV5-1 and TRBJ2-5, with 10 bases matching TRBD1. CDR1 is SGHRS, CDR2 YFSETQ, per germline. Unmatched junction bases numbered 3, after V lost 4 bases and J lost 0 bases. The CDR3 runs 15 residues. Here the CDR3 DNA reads TGCGCCAGCAGCCGGGACAGGGGACACCAAGAGACCCAGTACTTC. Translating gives CASSRDRGHQETQYF.

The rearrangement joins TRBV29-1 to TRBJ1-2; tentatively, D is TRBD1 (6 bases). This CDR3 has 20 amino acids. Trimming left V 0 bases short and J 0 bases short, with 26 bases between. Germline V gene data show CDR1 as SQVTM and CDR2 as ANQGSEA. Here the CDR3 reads CSVEDMVAQQGHPANYGYTF. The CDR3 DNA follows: TGCAGCGTTGAAGATATGGTTGCTCAACAGGGACACCCGGCTAACTATGGCTACACCTTC.

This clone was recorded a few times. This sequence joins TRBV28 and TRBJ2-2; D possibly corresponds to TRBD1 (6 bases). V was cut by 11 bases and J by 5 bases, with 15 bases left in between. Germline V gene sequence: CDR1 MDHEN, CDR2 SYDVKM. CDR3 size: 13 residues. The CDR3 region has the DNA TGTGCCTCTTACAGTCAGGGGACCGGGGAGCTGTTTTTT. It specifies CASYSQGTGELFF. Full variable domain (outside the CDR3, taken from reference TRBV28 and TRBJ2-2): DVKVTQSSRYLVKRTGEKVFLECVQDMDHENMFWYRQDPGLGLRLIYFSYDVKMKEKGDIPEGYSVSREKKERFSLILESASTNQTSMYLCASYSQGTGELFFGEGSRLTVL.

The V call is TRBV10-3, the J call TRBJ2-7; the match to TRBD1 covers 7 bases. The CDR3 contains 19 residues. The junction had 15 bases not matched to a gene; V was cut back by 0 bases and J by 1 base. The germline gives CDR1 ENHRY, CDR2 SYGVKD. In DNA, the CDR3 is TGTGCCATCAGTGAGTCGAGGGCGAAGGTCACAGGGGAGTCCTACGAGCAGTACTTC. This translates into CAISESRAKVTGESYEQYF.

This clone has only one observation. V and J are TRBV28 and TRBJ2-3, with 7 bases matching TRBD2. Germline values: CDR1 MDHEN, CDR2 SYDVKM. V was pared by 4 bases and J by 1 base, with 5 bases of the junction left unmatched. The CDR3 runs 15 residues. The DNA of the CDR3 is TGTGCCAGCAGTTCTAGCGGAGTAGGCACAGATACGCAGTATTTT. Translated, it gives CASSSSGVGTDTQYF. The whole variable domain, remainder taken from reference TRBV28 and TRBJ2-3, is DVKVTQSSRYLVKRTGEKVFLECVQDMDHENMFWYRQDPGLGLRLIYFSYDVKMKEKGDIPEGYSVSREKKERFSLILESASTNQTSMYLCASSSSGVGTDTQYFGPGTRLTVL.

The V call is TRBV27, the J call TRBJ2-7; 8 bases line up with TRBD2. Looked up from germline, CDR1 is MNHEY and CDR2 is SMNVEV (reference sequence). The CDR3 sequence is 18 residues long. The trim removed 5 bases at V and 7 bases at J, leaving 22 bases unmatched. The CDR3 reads CASSPRAGSSGSRGEQYF. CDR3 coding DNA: TGTGCCAGCAGTCCCCGGGCGGGGTCCAGCGGGAGCCGGGGGGAGCAGTACTTC.

CDR3 residues: CASSPRTSSYNEQFF. The CDR3, as DNA: TGTGCCAGCAGCCCAAGGACTAGCAGCTACAATGAGCAGTTCTTC. The chain is built from TRBV11-3 and TRBJ2-1, with TRBD2 identical over 8 bases. Germline V lookup: CDR1 SGHNT, CDR2 YENEEA. The CDR3 covers 15 residues. Trimming cost V 5 bases and J 3 bases; bases outside gene matches: 6.

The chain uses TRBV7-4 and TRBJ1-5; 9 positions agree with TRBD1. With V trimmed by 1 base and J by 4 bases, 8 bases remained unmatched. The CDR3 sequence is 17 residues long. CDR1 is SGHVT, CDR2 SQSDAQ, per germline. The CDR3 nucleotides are TGTGCCAGCAGCTTAGAATCAAGACAGGGGGGTAATCAGCCCCAGCATTTT. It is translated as CASSLESRQGGNQPQHF.

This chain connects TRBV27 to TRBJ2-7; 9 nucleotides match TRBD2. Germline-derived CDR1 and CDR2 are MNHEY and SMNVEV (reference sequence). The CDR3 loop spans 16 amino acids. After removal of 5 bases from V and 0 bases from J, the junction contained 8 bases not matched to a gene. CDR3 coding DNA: TGTGCCAGCAGTACCTATAGCGGGGGAAGCTCCTACGAGCAGTACTTC. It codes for CASSTYSGGSSYEQYF.

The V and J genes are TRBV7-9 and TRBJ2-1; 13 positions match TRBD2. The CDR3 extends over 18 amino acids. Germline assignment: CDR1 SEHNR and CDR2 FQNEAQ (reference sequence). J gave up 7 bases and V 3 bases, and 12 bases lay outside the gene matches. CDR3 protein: CASSLGVGLAGVGNEQFF. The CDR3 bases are TGTGCCAGCAGCTTGGGGGTCGGACTAGCGGGAGTGGGGAATGAGCAGTTCTTC.

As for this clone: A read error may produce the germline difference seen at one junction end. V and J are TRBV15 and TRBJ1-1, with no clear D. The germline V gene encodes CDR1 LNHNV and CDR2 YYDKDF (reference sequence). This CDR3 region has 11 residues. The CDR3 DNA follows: TGTGCCACCAGCAGAGGAAAAGAAGCCTTCTTT. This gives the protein CATSRGKEAFF.

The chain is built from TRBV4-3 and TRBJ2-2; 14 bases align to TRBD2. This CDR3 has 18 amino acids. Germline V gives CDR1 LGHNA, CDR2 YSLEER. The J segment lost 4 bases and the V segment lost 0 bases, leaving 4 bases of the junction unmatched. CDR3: CASSQEPGTSGSTGELFF. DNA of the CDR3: TGCGCCAGCAGCCAAGAGCCGGGGACTAGCGGGAGCACCGGGGAGCTGTTTTTT.

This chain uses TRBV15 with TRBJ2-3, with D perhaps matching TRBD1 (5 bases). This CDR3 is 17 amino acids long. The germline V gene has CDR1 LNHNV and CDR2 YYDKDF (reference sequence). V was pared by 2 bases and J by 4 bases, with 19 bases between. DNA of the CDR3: TGTGCCACCAGCAGATCCTCAGGGATTGTTACAGCAGATACGCAGTATTTT. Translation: CATSRSSGIVTADTQYF.

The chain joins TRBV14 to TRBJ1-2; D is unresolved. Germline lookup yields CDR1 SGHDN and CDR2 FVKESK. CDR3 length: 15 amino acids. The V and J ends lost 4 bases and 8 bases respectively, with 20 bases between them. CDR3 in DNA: TGTGCCAGCAGCCGGAGTGGCGATTGGGTATCAGGCTACACCTTC. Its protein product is CASSRSGDWVSGYTF.

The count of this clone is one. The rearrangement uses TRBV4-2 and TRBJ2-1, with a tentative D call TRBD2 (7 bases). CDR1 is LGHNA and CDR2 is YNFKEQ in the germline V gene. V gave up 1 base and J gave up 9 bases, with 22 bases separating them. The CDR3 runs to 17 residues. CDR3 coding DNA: TGTGCCAGCAGCCAAGCAAGGGGGGGAGTAGTGGGTGGTGAGCAGTTCTTC. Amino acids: CASSQARGGVVGGEQFF.

CDR3 bases: TGTGCCAGCAGCTTCGTTCAGGGTACCTCCCGCCGGGAGTACTTC. It codes for CASSFVQGTSRREYF. This chain uses TRBV5-8 with TRBJ2-4; maybe TRBD1 (5 bases). The CDR3 is 15 amino acids. Trimming removed 2 bases from V and 14 bases from J, with 23 bases in between. Looked up from germline, CDR1 is SGHTS and CDR2 is YDEGEE.

CDR3: CARDRQNTGELFF. CDR3 DNA: TGTGCCAGGGACAGGCAGAACACCGGGGAGCTGTTTTTT. The rearrangement joins TRBV2 to TRBJ2-2; 7 nucleotides match TRBD1. Germline CDR1 SNHLY, CDR2 FYNNEI. CDR3 length: 13 amino acids. With 9 bases clipped from V and 1 base from J, the junction kept 2 bases outside the gene matches.

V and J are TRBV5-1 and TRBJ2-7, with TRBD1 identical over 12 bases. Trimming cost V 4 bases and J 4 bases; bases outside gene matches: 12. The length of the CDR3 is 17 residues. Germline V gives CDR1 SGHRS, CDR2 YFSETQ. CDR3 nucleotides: TGCGCCAGCAGCCCCGGGACAGGGGGCCGAAGCGGTTACGAGCAGTACTTC. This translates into CASSPGTGGRSGYEQYF.

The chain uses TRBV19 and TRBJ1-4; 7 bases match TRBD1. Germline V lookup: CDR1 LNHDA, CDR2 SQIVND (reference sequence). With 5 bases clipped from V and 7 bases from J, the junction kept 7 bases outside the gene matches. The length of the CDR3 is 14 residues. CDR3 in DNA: TGTGCCAGTAGTTCGCGACAGGGTGGTGAAAAACTGTTTTTT. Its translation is CASSSRQGGEKLFF.

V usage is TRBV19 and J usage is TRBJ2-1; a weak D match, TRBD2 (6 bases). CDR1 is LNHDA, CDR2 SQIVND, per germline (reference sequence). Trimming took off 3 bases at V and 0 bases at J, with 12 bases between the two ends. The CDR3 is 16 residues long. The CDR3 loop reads CASSIPTGSSYNEQFF. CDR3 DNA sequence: TGTGCCAGTAGTATCCCCACCGGGAGCTCCTACAATGAGCAGTTCTTC.

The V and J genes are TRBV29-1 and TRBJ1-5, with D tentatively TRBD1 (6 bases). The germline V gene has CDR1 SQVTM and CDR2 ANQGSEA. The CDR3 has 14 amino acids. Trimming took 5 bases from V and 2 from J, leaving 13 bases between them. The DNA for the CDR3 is TGCAGCGTTATTGGGGGCGCGGGCAATCAGCCCCAGCATTTT. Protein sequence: CSVIGGAGNQPQHF. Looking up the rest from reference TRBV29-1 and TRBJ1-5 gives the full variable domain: SAVISQKPSRDICQRGTSLTIQCQVDSQVTMMFWYRQQPGQSLTLIATANQGSEATYESGFVIDKFPISRPNLTFSTLTVSNMSPEDSSIYLCSVIGGAGNQPQHFGDGTRLSIL.

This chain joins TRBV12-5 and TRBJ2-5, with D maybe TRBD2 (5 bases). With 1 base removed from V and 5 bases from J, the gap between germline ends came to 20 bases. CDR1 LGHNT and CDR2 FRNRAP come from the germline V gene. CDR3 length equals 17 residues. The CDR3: CASGLARFGSRRETQYF. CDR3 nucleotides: TGTGCTAGTGGTTTGGCGAGATTCGGGTCTCGGAGGGAGACCCAGTACTTC.

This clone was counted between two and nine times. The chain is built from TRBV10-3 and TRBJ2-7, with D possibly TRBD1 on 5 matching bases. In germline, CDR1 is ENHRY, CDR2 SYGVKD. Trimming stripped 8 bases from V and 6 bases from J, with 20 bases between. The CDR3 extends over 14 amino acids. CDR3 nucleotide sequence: TGTGCCATCGGTCGTCCACAGGCTTCTCGCGAGCAGTACTTC. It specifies CAIGRPQASREQYF.